The rows below give T cell receptor beta chains drawn from one sample of a study of blood T cell repertoires in COVID-19. Clones were sequenced by immunoSEQ multiplex PCR, and TCRdb holds only the in-frame ones, with some missing. The table includes some 120,000 clones, more than 75% detected once. Sequenced: peripheral blood. All receptors derive from a human donor in a cohort sampled during active COVID-19. CDR3s include the opening cysteine and the closing phenylalanine or tryptophan. Fields, in order: V gene, clone size, J gene, D gene, CDR3 DNA, CDR3 protein. D genes are given only for firm matches. Rows may omit the clone size; those that give it use once, few, many or a size class.

TRBV5-1	-	TRBJ2-1	TRBD2	TGCGCCAGCAACCCGGGACTAGCGGGACCTAGAAGCTCCTACAATGAGCAGTTCTTC	CASNPGLAGPRSSYNEQFF
TRBV2	-	TRBJ1-5	-	TGTGCCAGCAGTTTCGGACAGCCTTCATTTCAGCCCCAGCATTTT	CASSFGQPSFQPQHF
TRBV4-3	-	TRBJ2-2	-	TGCGCCAGCAGCCAAGATATAGACAGATTCACCGGGGAGCTGTTTTTT	CASSQDIDRFTGELFF
TRBV29-1	-	TRBJ2-5	TRBD1	TGCAGCGCGTACGAGGGGGCAAAGGTATTAGAGACCCAGTACTTC	CSAYEGAKVLETQYF
TRBV9	-	TRBJ1-2	-	TGTGCCAGCAGCGTAGATAGCTATGGCTACACCTTC	CASSVDSYGYTF
TRBV11-2	-	TRBJ2-1	TRBD2	TGTGCCAGCAGTAAGACTAGCGGGAACTACAATGAGCAGTTCTTC	CASSKTSGNYNEQFF
TRBV18	-	TRBJ1-4	-	TGTGCCAGCTCCCGGACAGCCGGAGGACCTAATGAAAAACTGTTTTTT	CASSRTAGGPNEKLFF
TRBV6-5	-	TRBJ1-6	-	TGTGCCAGCAGTTACTCGGAGCCCAAGAATTCACCCCTCCACTTT	CASSYSEPKNSPLHF
TRBV16	-	TRBJ1-6	-	TGTGCCAGCAGCCAAAGCCCGGGAAATTCACCCCTCCACTTT	CASSQSPGNSPLHF
TRBV7-3	-	TRBJ2-3	TRBD1	TGTGCCAGCAGCACAAGGACAGGGGGCACAGATACGCAGTATTTT	CASSTRTGGTDTQYF
TRBV28	-	TRBJ1-1	TRBD1	TGTGCCACCATGACAGGGCAGGGTGAAGCTTTCTTT	CATMTGQGEAFF
TRBV5-1	-	TRBJ1-1	TRBD1	TGCGCCAGCAGCTCGGGACAGGAACCAATGAACACTGAAGCTTTCTTT	CASSSGQEPMNTEAFF
TRBV10-1	-	TRBJ2-1	TRBD2	TGCGCCAGCCGGGCTAGCGGGGGACGCCACAATGAGCAGTTCTTC	CASRASGGRHNEQFF
TRBV19	-	TRBJ2-5	-	TGTGCCAGTAGTTTAACTAGGCAAGAGACCCAGTACTTC	CASSLTRQETQYF
TRBV20-1	-	TRBJ2-3	TRBD2	TGCAGTGCTACGGTGGGAGGGGTGCAGTATTTT	CSATVGGVQYF
TRBV7-9	-	TRBJ2-1	TRBD1	TGTGCCAGCAGCTCCCTTGGGGGGACAGGTCTCAATGAGCAGTTCTTC	CASSSLGGTGLNEQFF
TRBV28	-	TRBJ2-1	-	TGTGCCAGCAGTCCCGGGCAGGGGGGTACTACGTCCTCCTACAATGAGCAGTTCTTC	CASSPGQGGTTSSYNEQFF
TRBV7-7	once	TRBJ2-1	-	TGTGCTAGCAGCTTTCGTTTAGCGAGTCCCTACAATGAGCAGTTCTTC	CASSFRLASPYNEQFF
TRBV19	-	TRBJ2-1	TRBD1	TGTGCCAGTAGTATTTGGACAGGGGAAACCTACAATGAGCAGTTCTTC	CASSIWTGETYNEQFF
TRBV20-1	-	TRBJ1-1	-	TGCAGTGCCGTGGGGGGCACTGAAGCTTTCTTT	CSAVGGTEAFF
TRBV18	-	TRBJ2-5	-	TGTGCCAGCTCACCAGCTCGGGATTTTGGGACCCAGTACTTC	CASSPARDFGTQYF
TRBV7-2	-	TRBJ1-3	TRBD1	TGTGCCAGTCGACAGGGGTCGTCTGGAAACACCATATATTTT	CASRQGSSGNTIYF
TRBV10-2	-	TRBJ2-2	TRBD2	TGCGCCAGCCATAGCGGGAGCCGAGGTGGGGTGAACACCGGGGAGCTGTTTTTT	CASHSGSRGGVNTGELFF
TRBV25-1	-	TRBJ1-2	-	TGTGCCAGCAGTAGATCACAGGGTTCTCGGGGCTACACCTTC	CASSRSQGSRGYTF
TRBV7-2	-	TRBJ1-4	TRBD1	TGTGCCAGCAGCTTAGGACAGGGTGCGGAAAAACTGTTTTTT	CASSLGQGAEKLFF
TRBV9	once	TRBJ2-5	-	TGTGCCAGCAGCGTAGCGACCGGGGGAGCGGCGGAGACCCAGTACTTC	CASSVATGGAAETQYF
TRBV2	-	TRBJ1-2	TRBD1	TGTGCCAGCAGAGGGGACAGCTATGGCTACACCTTC	CASRGDSYGYTF
TRBV6-4	-	TRBJ2-2	TRBD1	TGTGCCAGCAGTGTTGAAGGGACAGGTACCGGGGAGCTGTTTTTT	CASSVEGTGTGELFF
TRBV7-2	once	TRBJ2-7	TRBD1	TGTGCCAGCAGCTACAGGGGAGAGCGCGAGCAGTACTTC	CASSYRGEREQYF
TRBV6-6	-	TRBJ2-2	TRBD2	TGTGCCAGCAGTTGGGGGGGCACCGGGGAGCTGTTTTTT	CASSWGGTGELFF
TRBV2	-	TRBJ1-5	TRBD1	TGTGCCAGCACCTTTTCGGGACAGGGGACTCAGCCCCAGCATTTT	CASTFSGQGTQPQHF
TRBV7-6	-	TRBJ2-7	-	TGTGCCAGCAGTTCTCGATTGGGGAGGTCCTACGAGCAGTACTTC	CASSSRLGRSYEQYF
TRBV3-1/TRBV3-2	-	TRBJ2-7	TRBD2	TGTGCCAGCAGCCAAAGAGTGGGCGGGAGGGCCTACGAGCAGTACTTC	CASSQRVGGRAYEQYF
TRBV29-1	-	TRBJ1-1	-	TGCAGCGTTGAAGATCTGTACAGACCGAACACTGAAGCTTTCTTT	CSVEDLYRPNTEAFF
TRBV9	-	TRBJ2-5	TRBD2	TGTGCCAGCAGCGTAGGTGGGACTAGTAAAGAGACCCAGTACTTC	CASSVGGTSKETQYF
TRBV4-1	-	TRBJ2-2	TRBD2	TGCGCCAGCGGGGGACGCGGGAGTAACACCGGGGAGCTGTTTTTT	CASGGRGSNTGELFF
TRBV30	-	TRBJ2-1	-	TGTGCCTGTGGGTGGAGAAACAATGAGCAGTTCTTC	CACGWRNNEQFF
TRBV7-9	-	TRBJ2-1	TRBD2	TGTGCCAGCAGCTTAGGAGCGGCTAGCGGGAGCGATGAGCAGTTCTTC	CASSLGAASGSDEQFF
TRBV5-6	-	TRBJ2-1	-	TGTGCCAGCAGCTTGGGCAATGTACGCGGTGAGCAGTTCTTC	CASSLGNVRGEQFF
TRBV28	-	TRBJ1-1	-	TGTGCCTCCAGGAACACTGAAGCTTTCTTT	CASRNTEAFF
TRBV5-1	-	TRBJ1-3	-	TGCGCCAGCAGCCCACAAGTCCCGACTGACGGTTGCACCATATATTTT	CASSPQVPTDGCTIYF
TRBV3-1/TRBV3-2	-	TRBJ2-5	TRBD2	TGTGCCAGCAGCCCGGAACCGGGACTAGCGGGATTCCGCGAGACCCAGTACTTC	CASSPEPGLAGFRETQYF
TRBV7-2	-	TRBJ1-2	-	TGTGCCAGCAGCTTACCGGCGACATATGGCTACACCTTC	CASSLPATYGYTF
TRBV30	-	TRBJ2-1	-	TGTGCCTGGAGTGTTTCTAGTTTAGAGCAGTTCTTC	CAWSVSSLEQFF
TRBV7-9	-	TRBJ2-7	TRBD2	TGTGCCAGCAGCCCGGCTCTAGCGGGCCCCGGTGAGCAGTACTTC	CASSPALAGPGEQYF